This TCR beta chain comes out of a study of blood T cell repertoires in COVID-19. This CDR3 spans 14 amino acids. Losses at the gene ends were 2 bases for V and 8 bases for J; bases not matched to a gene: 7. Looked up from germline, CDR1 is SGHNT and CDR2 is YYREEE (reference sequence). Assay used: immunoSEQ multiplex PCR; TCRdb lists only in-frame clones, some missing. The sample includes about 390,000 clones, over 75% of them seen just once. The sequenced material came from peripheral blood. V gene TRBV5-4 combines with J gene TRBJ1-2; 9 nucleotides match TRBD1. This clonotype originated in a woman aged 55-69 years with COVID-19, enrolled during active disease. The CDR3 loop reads CASSLGQGTIGYTF. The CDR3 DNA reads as TGTGCCAGCAGCTTAGGACAGGGGACGATAGGCTACACCTTC.